The rows below give T cell receptor beta chains drawn from one sample of a study of T cell repertoires in cytomegalovirus infection. Each CDR3 protein gets one entry after TCRdb re-called the reads with MiXCR. Among approximately 260,000 distinct CDR3 sequences listed, over 15% were seen once. Sequenced: CD8+ T cells from PBMCs. Receptors originate from a human donor in good health (CMV status not recorded). Some clones in this sample may be carry-over from other donors' samples. Each CDR3 is given with its conserved first and last residue. The order of the fields is V gene, clone size, J gene, D gene, CDR3 DNA, CDR3 protein. D genes are given only for firm matches. Size values are once, few and many counts, or a class for expanded clones, and some rows have none.

v_call: TRBV2
clone_size: NA
j_call: TRBJ2-7
d_call: TRBD1
cdr3_nt: TGTGCCAGCAGGGAGGGACAGGGGTTGACCTACGAGCAGTACTTC
cdr3_aa: CASREGQGLTYEQYF

v_call: TRBV7-9
clone_size: NA
j_call: TRBJ2-3
d_call: NA
cdr3_nt: TGTGCCACTGCCTCAACAGCAGAAAATCTGGATACGCAGTATTTT
cdr3_aa: CATASTAENLDTQYF

v_call: TRBV28
clone_size: once
j_call: TRBJ2-7
d_call: NA
cdr3_nt: TGTGCCAGCAGTCCCACGGCGGACCCCACTCTCGAGCAGTACTTC
cdr3_aa: CASSPTADPTLEQYF

v_call: TRBV7-6
clone_size: NA
j_call: TRBJ1-1
d_call: NA
cdr3_nt: TGTGCCAGCAGCTCCCCTATGGGCACTGAAGCTTTCTTT
cdr3_aa: CASSSPMGTEAFF

v_call: TRBV4-2
clone_size: NA
j_call: TRBJ1-2
d_call: TRBD1
cdr3_nt: TGTGCCAGCAGCCAAGATTGGGGACAGTCCGTAACTGCTAACTATGGCTACACCTTC
cdr3_aa: CASSQDWGQSVTANYGYTF

v_call: TRBV6-2/TRBV6-3
clone_size: NA
j_call: TRBJ1-5
d_call: NA
cdr3_nt: TGTGCCAGCAGGTCAGCGGGGAATCAGCCCCAGCATTTT
cdr3_aa: CASRSAGNQPQHF

v_call: TRBV7-9
clone_size: few
j_call: TRBJ1-5
d_call: NA
cdr3_nt: TGTGCCAGCAGCTCCAGACAGGAGGATGGAAATCAGCCCCAGCATTTT
cdr3_aa: CASSSRQEDGNQPQHF

v_call: TRBV28
clone_size: many
j_call: TRBJ2-7
d_call: TRBD1
cdr3_nt: TGTGCCAGCAGTTTAATGATCAGACAGGGACGAAACGAGCAGTACTTC
cdr3_aa: CASSLMIRQGRNEQYF

v_call: TRBV5-1
clone_size: few
j_call: TRBJ2-1
d_call: TRBD1
cdr3_nt: TGCGCCAGCAACCCGACAGGGGACAATGAGCAGTTCTTC
cdr3_aa: CASNPTGDNEQFF

v_call: TRBV7-3
clone_size: many
j_call: TRBJ2-2
d_call: NA
cdr3_nt: TGTGCCAGCAGCTTAACGTTAGAGACTAGTTACACCGGGGAGCTGTTTTTT
cdr3_aa: CASSLTLETSYTGELFF

v_call: TRBV6-2/TRBV6-3
clone_size: NA
j_call: TRBJ2-7
d_call: TRBD1
cdr3_nt: TGTGCCACCGCCGGGACAGACTCCTACGAGCAGTACTTC
cdr3_aa: CATAGTDSYEQYF

v_call: TRBV19
clone_size: NA
j_call: TRBJ2-1
d_call: TRBD1
cdr3_nt: TGTGCCAGTAGTAGGACAGGGGGATTATACAATGAGCAGTTCTTC
cdr3_aa: CASSRTGGLYNEQFF

v_call: TRBV7-2
clone_size: many
j_call: TRBJ1-1
d_call: NA
cdr3_nt: TGTGCCAGCAGCTTACGGGGGCGAAACGCTGGCACTGAAGCTTTCTTT
cdr3_aa: CASSLRGRNAGTEAFF

v_call: TRBV2
clone_size: few
j_call: TRBJ2-3
d_call: NA
cdr3_nt: TGTGCCAGCAGTGGCGTGTCGCAGTATTTT
cdr3_aa: CASSGVSQYF

v_call: TRBV7-3
clone_size: few
j_call: TRBJ2-7
d_call: NA
cdr3_nt: TGTGCCAGCAGCTTAACCGGGGCGGGAGAGCAGTACTTC
cdr3_aa: CASSLTGAGEQYF

v_call: TRBV19
clone_size: few
j_call: TRBJ2-1
d_call: NA
cdr3_nt: TGTGCCAGTAGTATGGAAACCTTGAGCGGGCCAAACTACAATGAGCAGTTCTTC
cdr3_aa: CASSMETLSGPNYNEQFF

v_call: TRBV7-3
clone_size: many
j_call: TRBJ2-5
d_call: TRBD2
cdr3_nt: TGTGCCAGCAGCGCCGGCGGGGGGGCTCTTGAGACCCAGTACTTC
cdr3_aa: CASSAGGGALETQYF

v_call: TRBV27
clone_size: NA
j_call: TRBJ2-5
d_call: NA
cdr3_nt: TGTGCCAGCAGTTTATTTTGGGGGAAAGAGACCCAGTACTTC
cdr3_aa: CASSLFWGKETQYF

v_call: TRBV11-2
clone_size: NA
j_call: TRBJ2-1
d_call: TRBD2
cdr3_nt: TGTGCCAGCAACGGGGGGATCTCCTACAATGAGCAGTTCTTC
cdr3_aa: CASNGGISYNEQFF

v_call: TRBV28
clone_size: few
j_call: TRBJ2-1
d_call: TRBD2
cdr3_nt: TGTGCCAGCAGTGGCGGTAGCGGGGGGGCCAATGAGCAGTTCTTC
cdr3_aa: CASSGGSGGANEQFF

v_call: TRBV2
clone_size: NA
j_call: TRBJ2-1
d_call: NA
cdr3_nt: TGTGCCAGCAGTGAAGGCGGGGACTACAATGAGCAGTTCTTC
cdr3_aa: CASSEGGDYNEQFF

v_call: TRBV7-3
clone_size: many
j_call: TRBJ2-1
d_call: TRBD2
cdr3_nt: TGTGCCAGCAGCTTATACACTAGCGGGGGGGCCAGCTCCTACAATGAGCAGTTCTTC
cdr3_aa: CASSLYTSGGASSYNEQFF

v_call: TRBV11-3
clone_size: many
j_call: TRBJ2-4
d_call: NA
cdr3_nt: TGTGCCAGCAGCTCCCCCGAAGAGAAAGAAATAGCCAAAAACATTCAGTACTTC
cdr3_aa: CASSSPEEKEIAKNIQYF

v_call: TRBV7-9
clone_size: many
j_call: TRBJ2-1
d_call: TRBD2
cdr3_nt: TGTGCCAGCAGTCCTAGCGGGAGCCCCTACAATGAGCAGTTCTTC
cdr3_aa: CASSPSGSPYNEQFF

v_call: TRBV19
clone_size: few
j_call: TRBJ1-1
d_call: TRBD1
cdr3_nt: TGTGCCAGTAGGATCCAGACAGGGGCGGACACTGAAGCTTTCTTT
cdr3_aa: CASRIQTGADTEAFF

v_call: TRBV27
clone_size: few
j_call: TRBJ1-2
d_call: NA
cdr3_nt: TGTGCCAGCAGTTTACTAATAGGACCTGCAGATGGCTACACCTTC
cdr3_aa: CASSLLIGPADGYTF

v_call: TRBV7-9
clone_size: NA
j_call: TRBJ2-1
d_call: NA
cdr3_nt: TGTGCCAGCAGCTTACTTAAAGGGGGCTACAATGAGCAGTTCTTC
cdr3_aa: CASSLLKGGYNEQFF

v_call: TRBV28
clone_size: many
j_call: TRBJ2-5
d_call: TRBD1
cdr3_nt: TGTGCCAGCAGTGGGAGACAGGGTCGGGAGACCCAGTACTTC
cdr3_aa: CASSGRQGRETQYF

v_call: TRBV7-2
clone_size: many
j_call: TRBJ1-4
d_call: TRBD1
cdr3_nt: TGTGCCAGCAGCACGGGACAGGGCGGTGAAAAACTGTTTTTT
cdr3_aa: CASSTGQGGEKLFF

v_call: TRBV7-9
clone_size: NA
j_call: TRBJ2-3
d_call: NA
cdr3_nt: TGTGCCAGCCGTCGAGGGGAAACGGGGATAAGCACAGATACGCAGTATTTT
cdr3_aa: CASRRGETGISTDTQYF

v_call: TRBV7-9
clone_size: many
j_call: TRBJ2-7
d_call: TRBD1
cdr3_nt: TGTGCCAGCAGCCCAAAGAGGACAGGAGTATCCTACGAGCAGTACTTC
cdr3_aa: CASSPKRTGVSYEQYF

v_call: TRBV7-2
clone_size: many
j_call: TRBJ1-4
d_call: NA
cdr3_nt: TGTGCCAGCAGTCTAGGTCTGGGGGCCGCAACTAATGAAAAACTGTTTTTT
cdr3_aa: CASSLGLGAATNEKLFF

v_call: TRBV28
clone_size: few
j_call: TRBJ2-1
d_call: TRBD2
cdr3_nt: TGTGCCAGCAGTTTCGACGCGGGGGGCTACAATGAGCAGTTCTTC
cdr3_aa: CASSFDAGGYNEQFF

v_call: TRBV20-1
clone_size: many
j_call: TRBJ1-2
d_call: NA
cdr3_nt: TGCAGTGCTAGAGACGGGGACTATGGCTACACCTTC
cdr3_aa: CSARDGDYGYTF

v_call: TRBV7-9
clone_size: few
j_call: TRBJ2-5
d_call: NA
cdr3_nt: TGTGCCAGCATCGGAGACCCCCAAGAGACCCAGTACTTC
cdr3_aa: CASIGDPQETQYF

v_call: TRBV28
clone_size: NA
j_call: TRBJ2-5
d_call: TRBD1
cdr3_nt: TGTGCCAGCAGCAGACAGGGGGATCGGGCCCCTAAAGAGACCCAGTACTTC
cdr3_aa: CASSRQGDRAPKETQYF

v_call: TRBV20-1
clone_size: NA
j_call: TRBJ2-7
d_call: TRBD2
cdr3_nt: TGCAGTGCTTACTCCATCTTTCTAGCGGGGGGGCCCTACGAGCAGTACTTC
cdr3_aa: CSAYSIFLAGGPYEQYF